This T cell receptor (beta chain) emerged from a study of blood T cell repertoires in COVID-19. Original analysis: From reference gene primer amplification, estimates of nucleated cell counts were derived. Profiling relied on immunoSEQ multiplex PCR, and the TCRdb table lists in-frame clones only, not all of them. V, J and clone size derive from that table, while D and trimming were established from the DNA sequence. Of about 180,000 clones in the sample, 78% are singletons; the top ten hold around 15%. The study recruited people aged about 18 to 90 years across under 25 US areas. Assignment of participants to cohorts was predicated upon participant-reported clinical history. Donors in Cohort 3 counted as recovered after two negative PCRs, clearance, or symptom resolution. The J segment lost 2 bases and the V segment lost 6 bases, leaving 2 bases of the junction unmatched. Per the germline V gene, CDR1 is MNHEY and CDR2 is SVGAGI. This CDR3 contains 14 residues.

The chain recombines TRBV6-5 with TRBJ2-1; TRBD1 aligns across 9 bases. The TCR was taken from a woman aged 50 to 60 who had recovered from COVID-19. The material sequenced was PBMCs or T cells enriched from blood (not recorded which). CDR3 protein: CASRRQGAYNEQFF. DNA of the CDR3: TGTGCCAGCAGACGACAGGGGGCCTACAATGAGCAGTTCTTC.